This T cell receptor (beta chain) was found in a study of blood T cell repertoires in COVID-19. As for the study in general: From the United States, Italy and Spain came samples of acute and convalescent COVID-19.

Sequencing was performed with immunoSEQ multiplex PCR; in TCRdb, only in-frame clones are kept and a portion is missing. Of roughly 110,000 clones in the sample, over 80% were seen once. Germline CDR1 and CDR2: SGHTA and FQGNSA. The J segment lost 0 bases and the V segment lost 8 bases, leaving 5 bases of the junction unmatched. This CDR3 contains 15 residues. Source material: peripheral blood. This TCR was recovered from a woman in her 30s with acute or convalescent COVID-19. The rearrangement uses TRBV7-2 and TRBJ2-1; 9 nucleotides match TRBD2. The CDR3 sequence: CASCGRAHSYNEQFF. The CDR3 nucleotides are TGTGCCAGCTGCGGGAGGGCCCACTCCTACAATGAGCAGTTCTTC.